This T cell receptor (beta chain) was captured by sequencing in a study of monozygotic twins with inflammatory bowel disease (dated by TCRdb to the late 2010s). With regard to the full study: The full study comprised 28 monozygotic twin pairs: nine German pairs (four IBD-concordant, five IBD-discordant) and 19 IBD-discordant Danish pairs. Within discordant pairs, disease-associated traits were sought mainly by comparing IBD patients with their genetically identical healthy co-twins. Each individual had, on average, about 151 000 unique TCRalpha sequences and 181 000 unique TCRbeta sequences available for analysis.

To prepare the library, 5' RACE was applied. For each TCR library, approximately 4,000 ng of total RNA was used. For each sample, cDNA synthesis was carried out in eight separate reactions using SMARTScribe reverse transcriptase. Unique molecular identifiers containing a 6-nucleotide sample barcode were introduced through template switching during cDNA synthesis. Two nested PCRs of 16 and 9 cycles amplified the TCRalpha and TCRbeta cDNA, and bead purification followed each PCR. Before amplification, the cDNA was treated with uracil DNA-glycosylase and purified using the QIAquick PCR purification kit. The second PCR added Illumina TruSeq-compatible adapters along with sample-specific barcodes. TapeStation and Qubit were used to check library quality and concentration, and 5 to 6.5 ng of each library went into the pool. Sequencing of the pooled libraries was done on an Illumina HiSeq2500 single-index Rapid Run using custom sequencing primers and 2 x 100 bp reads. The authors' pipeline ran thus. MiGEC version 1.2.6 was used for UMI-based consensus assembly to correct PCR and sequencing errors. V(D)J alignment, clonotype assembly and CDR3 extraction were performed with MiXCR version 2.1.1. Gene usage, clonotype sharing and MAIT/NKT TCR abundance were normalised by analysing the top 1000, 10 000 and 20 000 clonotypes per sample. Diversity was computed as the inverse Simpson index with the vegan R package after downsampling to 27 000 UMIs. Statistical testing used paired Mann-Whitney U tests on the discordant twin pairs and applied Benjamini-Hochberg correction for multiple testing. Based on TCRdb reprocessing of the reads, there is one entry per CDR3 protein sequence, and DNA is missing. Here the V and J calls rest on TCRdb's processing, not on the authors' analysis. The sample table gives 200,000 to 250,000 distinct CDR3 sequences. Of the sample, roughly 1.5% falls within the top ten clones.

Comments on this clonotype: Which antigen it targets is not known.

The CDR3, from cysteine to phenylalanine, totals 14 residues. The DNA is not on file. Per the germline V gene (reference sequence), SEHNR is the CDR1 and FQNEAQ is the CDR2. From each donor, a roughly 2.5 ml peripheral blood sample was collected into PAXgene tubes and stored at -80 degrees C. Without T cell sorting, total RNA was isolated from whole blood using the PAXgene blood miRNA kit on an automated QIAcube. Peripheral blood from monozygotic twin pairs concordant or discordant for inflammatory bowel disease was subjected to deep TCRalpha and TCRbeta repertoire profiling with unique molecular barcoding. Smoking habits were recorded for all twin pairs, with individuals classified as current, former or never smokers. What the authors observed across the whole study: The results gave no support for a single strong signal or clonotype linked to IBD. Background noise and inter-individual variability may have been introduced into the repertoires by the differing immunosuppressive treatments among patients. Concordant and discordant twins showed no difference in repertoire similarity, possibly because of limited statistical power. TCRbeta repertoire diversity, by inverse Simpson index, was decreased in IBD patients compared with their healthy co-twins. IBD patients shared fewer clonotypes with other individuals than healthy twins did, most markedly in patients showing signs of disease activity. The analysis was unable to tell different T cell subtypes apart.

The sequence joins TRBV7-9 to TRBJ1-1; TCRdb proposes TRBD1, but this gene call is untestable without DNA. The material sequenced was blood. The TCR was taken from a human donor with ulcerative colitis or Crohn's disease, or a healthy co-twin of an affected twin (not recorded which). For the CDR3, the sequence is CASSRRGMNTEAFF. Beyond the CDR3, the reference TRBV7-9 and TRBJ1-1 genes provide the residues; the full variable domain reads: DTGVSQNPRHKITKRGQNVTFRCDPISEHNRLYWYRQTLGQGPEFLTYFQNEAQLEKSRLLSDRFSAERPKGSFSTLEIQRTEQGDSAMYLCASSRRGMNTEAFFGQGTRLTVV.